The next 13 T cell receptor beta chains were all read from a single sample in a study of human T cells and chemical hapten exposure. Noted time point: pre-sensitization, week 0. Treatment: therapeutic diphenylcyclopropenone sensitization with weekly scalp DPC. TCRdb re-analysed the RACE reads in MiXCR, keeping a single row per CDR3 protein. This sample has about 51,000 distinct CDR3 sequences, with around 9.4% found just once. The source was whole blood, collected in connection with sensitization to the hapten diphenylcyclopropenone (DPC). Receptors were obtained from a woman in her forties with alopecia areata. Some clones in this sample may be carry-over from other donors' samples.

The chain employs TRBV4-2 and TRBJ1-4, with unresolved D. Trimming stripped 0 bases from V and 8 bases from J, with 13 bases between. The CDR3 is 15 amino acids. Germline CDR1 reads LGHNA; CDR2 reads YNFKEQ. The CDR3 bases are TGTGCCAGCAGCCAAGATTTAGCCGGGCGAGAAAAACTGTTTTTT. Residues: CASSQDLAGREKLFF.

The table lists this clonotype with many counts. The rearrangement links TRBV12-3 or TRBV12-4 to TRBJ1-4; a possible D gene is TRBD1 (5 bases). Between the trimmed V and J ends, which lost 3 bases and 13 bases, there was a span of 15 bases. The CDR3 has 13 amino acids. CDR3 loop: CASSFGASWRLFF. The CDR3 nucleotides read TGTGCCAGCAGTTTCGGGGCCTCATGGAGACTGTTTTTT.

The sample holds many counts of this clonotype. The genes are TRBV20-1 and TRBJ2-7; either TRBD1 or TRBD2 may supply D (5 bases each). Trimming cost V 2 bases and J 2 bases, with 13 bases left between them. This CDR3 spans 14 amino acids. Germline V gene data show CDR1 as DFQATT and CDR2 as SNEGSKA (reference sequence). The CDR3, as DNA: TGCAGTGCTAGAAGGCAGGGAGACACCTACGAGCAGTACTTC. Its translation is CSARRQGDTYEQYF.

This clonotype showed up many times. This chain uses TRBV7-2 with TRBJ1-6; the D is unclear. Germline CDR1 reads SGHTA; CDR2 reads FQGNSA. The V end was cut by 1 base, the J end by 6 bases, with 13 bases between. The CDR3 is made up of 16 amino acids. The DNA of the CDR3 is TGTGCCAGCAGCTTAGTAGCTGGTAGTACTAATTCACCCCTCCACTTT. This codes for CASSLVAGSTNSPLHF.

In this sample, this clonotype turned up a few times. This chain links TRBV30 with TRBJ2-7, with 9 bases that match TRBD1. Germline V lookup: CDR1 GTSNPN, CDR2 SVGIG (reference sequence). Trimming removed 3 bases from V and 3 bases from J; junction bases left unmatched: 0. The CDR3 contains 12 residues. Written as DNA, the CDR3 is TGTGCCTGGAGGGACAGGGGCTACGAGCAGTACTTC. This encodes CAWRDRGYEQYF.

This clonotype showed up many times. The rearrangement uses TRBV4-1 and TRBJ2-7; TRBD2 aligns across 16 bases. Germline assignment: CDR1 MGHRA and CDR2 YSYEKL. V shed 4 bases and J 6 bases; nucleotides not matched to a gene: 6. The CDR3 is made up of 16 amino acids. The chain's CDR3 is CASSLGTSGGASEQYF. The CDR3 DNA is TGCGCCAGCAGCCTTGGGACTAGCGGGGGGGCGAGCGAGCAGTACTTC.

This chain links TRBV5-4 with TRBJ1-1; 10 bases are a match to TRBD1. The V and J ends lost 2 bases and 7 bases, in that order; junction bases with no gene match: 5. CDR1 is SGHNT and CDR2 is YYREEE in the germline V gene (reference sequence). The length of the CDR3 is 14 residues. This CDR3 is CASSLRGQGLEAFF. CDR3 coding DNA: TGTGCCAGCAGCTTAAGGGGACAGGGGCTTGAAGCTTTCTTT.

This clonotype was counted ten times or more. The rearrangement joins TRBV11-2 to TRBJ1-4, with D perhaps matching TRBD1 (6 bases). This CDR3 region has 15 residues. The V gene's germline CDR1 is SGHAT and CDR2 FQNNGV. Between the trimmed V and J ends, which lost 6 bases and 4 bases, there was a span of 15 bases. The CDR3 DNA reads as TGTGCCAGCAGTAGGACACAGGGCATTAATGAAAAACTGTTTTTT. Its protein is CASSRTQGINEKLFF.

The chain links TRBV6-4 to TRBJ2-7, with D perhaps TRBD1 or TRBD2 (5 bases each). Trimming shortened V by 10 bases and J by 2 bases, and 24 bases separated the two germline ends. The CDR3 spans 16 residues. Germline V gene sequence: CDR1 MRHNA, CDR2 SNTAGT. The CDR3 protein is CATSIGDGTVTYEQYF. In DNA, the CDR3 is TGTGCCACCTCAATTGGAGACGGGACGGTTACCTACGAGCAGTACTTC.

There are many counts of this clonotype. CDR3 in amino acids: CSAAERSGANVLTF. The CDR3, as DNA: TGCAGTGCTGCCGAGCGCTCTGGGGCCAACGTCCTGACTTTC. This chain uses TRBV20-1 with TRBJ2-6; D not resolved. Germline CDR1 reads DFQATT; CDR2 reads SNEGSKA (reference sequence). With 5 bases removed from V and 0 bases from J, the gap between germline ends came to 8 bases. The CDR3 length is 14 residues.

In its sample, this clonotype was seen many times. The chain links TRBV20-1 to TRBJ2-1, with D tentatively TRBD1 or TRBD2 (5 bases each). Trimming removed 7 bases from V and 8 bases from J, with 24 bases in between. Germline values: CDR1 DFQATT, CDR2 SNEGSKA (reference sequence). The CDR3 runs to 15 residues. The CDR3 is CSVRRNGQRRYEQFF. For the CDR3, the DNA is TGCAGTGTGCGGAGGAACGGACAAAGGAGGTATGAGCAGTTCTTC.

This clonotype was observed a handful of times. This chain links TRBV25-1 with TRBJ2-2; D call uncertain. Germline V gives CDR1 MGHDK, CDR2 SYGVNS. This CDR3 has 14 residues. Trimming removed 3 bases at V and 3 bases at J, with 8 bases between. CDR3 loop: CASSDLSDTGELFF. As DNA, the CDR3 is TGTGCCAGCAGTGACTTGTCGGACACCGGGGAGCTGTTTTTT.

The table lists this clonotype with a few counts. The chain uses TRBV28 and TRBJ1-1; no clear D gene. With 6 bases removed from V and 0 bases from J, the gap between germline ends came to 11 bases. There are 14 residues in the CDR3. Per the germline V gene, CDR1 is MDHEN and CDR2 is SYDVKM. The CDR3 DNA is TGTGCCAGCAGACAACAGCACATGAACACTGAAGCTTTCTTT. It is translated as CASRQQHMNTEAFF.